In its sample, the clone carrying this T cell receptor beta chain was seen many times. V was pared by 0 bases and J by 5 bases, with 11 bases between. The CDR3 is made up of 14 amino acids. Germline CDR1 reads SGHDT; CDR2 reads YYEEEE. TCRdb re-analysed the RT-PCR reads in MiXCR, keeping a single row per CDR3 protein. This table has 550,000 to 750,000 distinct CDR3 sequences, around 14% appearing once. The chain is built from TRBV5-6 and TRBJ2-5; D is possibly TRBD2 (5 bases). The sample consisted of memory CD4+ T cells from blood. The receptor comes from a female donor in good health, serving as a healthy control. The CDR3 loop reads CASSLGRPGETQYF. CDR3 sequence (DNA): TGTGCCAGCAGCTTGGGGCGGCCGGGGGAGACCCAGTACTTC.